This TCR beta chain was retrieved from a study of CD8 T cells in ankylosing spondylitis. J was trimmed by 10 bases and V by 6 bases; bases with no gene match: 9. Germline CDR1 MNHEY, CDR2 SVGAGI. CDR3 length equals 13 residues. Study-level findings and limits: A TCR beta motif of eight highly homologous variants appeared characteristic of ankylosing spondylitis blood.

Comments on this clonotype: Its target is not known.

TCRdb reanalysed the 5' RACE reads using MiXCR and keeps one entry per CDR3 protein. The sample contains around 130,000 distinct CDR3 sequences, 15% to 20% of which appear only once. Sequenced input: blood, either unsorted or a sorted T cell fraction (not recorded which). The chain combines TRBV6-5 with TRBJ2-1, with TRBD2 matching 7 bases. The sequence was obtained from a male donor with ankylosing spondylitis. In DNA, the CDR3 is TGTGCCAGCAGCGGGGGGTCCGCGGGGGAGCAGTTCTTC. Its protein is CASSGGSAGEQFF.